The 9 T cell receptor beta chains below all came from one sample that was sequenced in a study of T cell responses to AZD1222 COVID-19 vaccine. The method was immunoSEQ multiplex PCR; TCRdb's version includes in-frame clones alone and lacks a portion of them. Altogether 110,000 to 150,000 clones are present, around 94% being singletons, with the ten largest covering roughly 12%. This specimen was peripheral blood, taken after recovery from COVID-19. All receptors derive from an adult who had recovered from COVID-19.

The CDR3 sequence is CSARNSYEQYF. For the CDR3, the DNA is TGCAGCGCCCGGAACTCCTACGAGCAGTACTTC. The J gene is TRBJ2-7, the V gene TRBV29-1; D unresolved. CDR3 length equals 11 residues. With 7 bases removed from V and 0 bases from J, the gap between germline ends came to 7 bases. Germline V lookup: CDR1 SQVTM, CDR2 ANQGSEA.

The V and J genes are TRBV9 and TRBJ2-1; perhaps TRBD2 as D (6 bases). Germline V gene lookup returns CDR1 SGDLS and CDR2 YYNGEE. This CDR3 spans 14 amino acids. Trimming left V 4 bases short and J 10 bases short, with 18 bases between. The CDR3 here is CASSPRLVGFEQFF. CDR3 sequence (DNA): TGTGCCAGCAGCCCCCGACTAGTGGGCTTCGAGCAGTTCTTC.

The chain employs TRBV29-1 and TRBJ2-1; D is perhaps TRBD2 (5 bases). The V gene's germline CDR1 is SQVTM and CDR2 ANQGSEA. This CDR3 is built from 11 residues. Trimming took 6 bases from V and 9 from J, leaving 12 bases between them. The CDR3 DNA sequence: TGCAGCGTACTCAGCGGAATTGAGCAGTTCTTC. Translated, it gives CSVLSGIEQFF.

This clone appeared a single time. This chain links TRBV2 with TRBJ1-3; TRBD1 agrees at 8 bases. This CDR3 is 15 amino acids long. Trimming at V came to 6 bases and at J to 4 bases, leaving 8 bases not matched to a gene. Per the germline V gene, CDR1 is SNHLY and CDR2 is FYNNEI. The CDR3 spells CASRSYRGSGNTIYF. DNA of the CDR3: TGTGCCAGCAGATCCTACAGGGGGTCAGGAAACACCATATATTTT.

In DNA form, the CDR3 reads TGTGCCAGCAGCTTGGAGTTGGCGGTGCTAGAGCAGTACTTC. It is translated as CASSLELAVLEQYF. The rearrangement links TRBV5-5 to TRBJ2-7; D not resolved. CDR1 is SGHKS, CDR2 YYEKEE, per germline (reference sequence). Trimming left V 0 bases short and J 7 bases short, with 14 bases between. This CDR3 has 14 amino acids.

This chain connects TRBV28 to TRBJ2-6; D is unresolved. The CDR3 runs 15 residues. CDR1 and CDR2 from the germline V gene are MDHEN and SYDVKM. V lost 3 bases, J lost 0 bases, and 6 bases lay in between. The CDR3 sequence is CASSFGISGANVLTF. The CDR3 DNA follows: TGTGCCAGCAGTTTTGGGATCTCTGGGGCCAACGTCCTGACTTTC.

The CDR3 DNA sequence: TGTGCCACAGGAGGGCGGAACACCGGGGAGCTGTTTTTT. It is translated as CATGGRNTGELFF. The J gene is TRBJ2-2, the V gene TRBV7-9; tentatively, D is TRBD2 (6 bases). Trimming left V 10 bases short and J 1 base short, with 10 bases between. Germline V CDR1 and CDR2: SEHNR, FQNEAQ (reference sequence). This CDR3 comprises 13 residues.

V gene TRBV29-1 combines with J gene TRBJ1-4; D is uncertain. Germline lookup yields CDR1 SQVTM and CDR2 ANQGSEA. The CDR3 sequence is 14 residues long. Trimming stripped 3 bases from V and 0 bases from J, with 8 bases between. The DNA for the CDR3 is TGCAGCGTTGACCGGAGGGCAACTAATGAAAAACTGTTTTTT. Translated: CSVDRRATNEKLFF.

The gene calls are TRBV5-4 and TRBJ2-5; TRBD1 matches 8 bases. V shed 4 bases, J shed 2 bases, and the junction held 4 bases outside the gene matches. CDR1 and CDR2 from the germline V gene are SGHNT and YYREEE (reference sequence). This CDR3 spans 14 amino acids. The CDR3 DNA reads as TGTGCCAGCAGCCCAAACAGGGGGCAAGAGACCCAGTACTTC. Its translation is CASSPNRGQETQYF.